This entry features one TCR beta chain sequence. This sample was included in a study of shared clonotypes between healthy human individuals. Study information: The study drew on a couple of women and a few men aged 18 to 49 as donors.

Clones were read by immunoSEQ multiplex PCR, and TCRdb kept only the in-frame ones, dropping some. The top ten hold more than 0.55% of the sample, which has roughly 1,000,000 clones, 75% to 80% seen once. V was shortened by 4 bases and J by 3 bases, with 11 bases between the two germline ends. The CDR3 loop spans 14 amino acids. CDR1 SNHLY and CDR2 FYNNEI come from the germline V gene. Material for sequencing was memory CD4+ T cells from PBMCs. Documented subset: CD45RA-negative fraction. The chain employs TRBV2 and TRBJ2-3; TRBD1 might be the D (5 bases). The TCR originated in a man between 18 and 29 years old in good health. Some clones in this sample may be carry-over from other donors' samples. The CDR3 loop is CASSGLRTTDTQYF. The CDR3 DNA sequence: TGTGCCAGCAGTGGGTTGCGGACAACAGATACGCAGTATTTT.